This TCR beta chain was profiled in a study of blood T cell repertoires in COVID-19. Study as a whole: Donors in the United States, Italy and Spain gave samples during acute or convalescent COVID-19. Sources were T cells, B-cell-depleted T cells, or PBMCs; the material itself was cDNA or gDNA.

In the authors' methods: Nucleated cell number was recorded as an estimate derived from reference gene primer amplification. Assay used: immunoSEQ multiplex PCR; TCRdb lists only in-frame clones, some missing. V, J and clone size derive from that table, while D and trimming were established from the DNA sequence. The sample has fewer than 250,000 clones, around four fifths seen once. CDR1 is SGHRS, CDR2 YFSETQ, per germline. V lost 3 bases, J lost 6 bases, and 21 bases stayed unmatched. CDR3 length: 19 amino acids. The sample was peripheral blood. The receptor was isolated from a man aged 45-65 years with acute or convalescent COVID-19. This chain joins TRBV5-1 and TRBJ1-5; 7 bases agree with TRBD1. The DNA of the CDR3 is TGCGCCAGCAGCTCCCGGCCTAGTTCTTACTTCAGGGACAGTCAGCCCCAGCATTTT. It translates to CASSSRPSSYFRDSQPQHF.